This TCR beta chain was retrieved from a study of CD8+CD57+ T cells in acquired aplastic anemia. Genomic DNA templated the TCR beta VDJ and CDR3 profiling. In TCRdb, the reads were re-called with MiXCR into one record per CDR3 protein. The sample consists of more than 150,000 distinct CDR3 sequences, approximately 48% of them appearing once. Germline V gene data show CDR1 as LNHDA and CDR2 as SQIVND (reference sequence). The CDR3 runs to 14 residues. Losses at the gene ends were 5 bases for V and 2 bases for J; bases not matched to a gene: 4. An expansion of CD8+CD57+ cells by flow cytometry had been shown in patients chosen for sequencing.

V usage is TRBV19 and J usage is TRBJ2-7; the match to TRBD1 covers 9 bases. This receptor was identified in a human donor with aplastic anemia. Material: sorted CD4+, CD8+, or CD8+CD57+ T cells (not recorded which) from PBMCs. The CDR3: CASSYGTGTYEQYF. As DNA, the CDR3 is TGTGCCAGTAGTTACGGGACAGGGACCTACGAGCAGTACTTC.